This T cell receptor beta chain was observed in a study of human versus mouse CDR3 diversity and MHC coevolution. Study-level background: The immunoSEQ assay reportedly detects one in 200,000 T cells.

The germline gives CDR1 LNHDA, CDR2 SQIVND (reference sequence). This CDR3 spans 14 amino acids. V dropped 7 bases and J dropped 8; count of bases not matched to a gene: 10. A single count supports this clone. The antigen is unknown. General study findings and limits: Humans had the largest estimated TCR beta repertoire, 1.5 million to 2 million clonotypes.

The protocol was immunoSEQ multiplex PCR, while the TCRdb copy is restricted to in-frame clones and leaves out a portion. The sample holds fewer than 100,000 clones; around 93% are singletons and the top ten take around 1.5%. Sequenced: naive CD4+ T cells from blood. Subset here: CD45RO-negative CD62L-positive naive CD4 T cells. The chain combines TRBV19 with TRBJ2-1, with TRBD2 identical over 8 bases. The clonotype comes from a person aged 30-69 years in good health. The CDR3 loop is CASTPGLVSDEQFF. CDR3 in DNA: TGTGCCAGTACCCCGGGACTAGTAAGTGATGAGCAGTTCTTC.